One and the same sample provided the 15 T cell receptor beta chains below, sequenced in a study of T cells in Graves' hyperthyroidism and ophthalmopathy. Authors of the study amplified TCR beta CDR3 regions from RNA transcripts. Researchers ran a first-round RT-PCR on the TCR CDR3 using the HTBI primer set. TCRdb itself ran the multiplex PCR reads through MiXCR, one entry per CDR3 protein. The sample shows roughly 380,000 distinct CDR3 sequences, about 18% of them seen only once. Material for sequencing was blood. The source of these receptors is a young woman with Graves' hyperthyroidism.

In its sample, this clonotype was seen many times. The chain links TRBV29-1 to TRBJ1-3; D gene unclear. V was clipped by 3 bases and J by 4 bases, with 10 bases between them. The length of the CDR3 is 13 residues. Germline lookup yields CDR1 SQVTM and CDR2 ANQGSEA. CDR3 amino acids: CSVEAGYGNTIYF. For the CDR3, the DNA is TGCAGCGTTGAGGCGGGGTACGGAAACACCATATATTTT.

This clonotype was seen ten or more times. The V and J genes are TRBV28 and TRBJ2-7, with 7 nucleotides matching TRBD1. The length of the CDR3 is 15 residues. Germline-derived CDR1 and CDR2 are MDHEN and SYDVKM. J was trimmed by 4 bases and V by 8 bases; bases with no gene match: 14. The CDR3 loop is CASHSGTVKFYEQYF. In nucleotides, the CDR3 is TGTGCCAGCCATTCCGGGACAGTAAAGTTTTACGAGCAGTACTTC.

Only one count was recorded for this clonotype. The chain uses TRBV29-1 and TRBJ2-2; D is perhaps TRBD1 (5 bases). CDR3 size: 12 residues. Germline lookup yields CDR1 SQVTM and CDR2 ANQGSEA. V shed 6 bases and J shed 2 bases, with 7 bases lying between them. The CDR3 DNA follows: TGCAGCGTATGGACAAACACCGGGGAGCTGTTTTTT. Encoded protein: CSVWTNTGELFF.

The gene calls are TRBV6-1 and TRBJ1-2; 8 nucleotides align to TRBD1. Per germline, CDR1 MNHNS and CDR2 SASEGT. This CDR3 spans 15 amino acids. The V and J ends lost 6 bases and 2 bases, in that order; junction bases with no gene match: 8. CDR3 coding DNA: TGTGCCAGCAGACCTGGACAGGGTGTGAACTATGGCTACACCTTC. This sequence encodes CASRPGQGVNYGYTF.

This clonotype appeared many times. The CDR3 protein is CASSLGRRSYGYTF. CDR3 sequence (DNA): TGTGCCAGCAGCCTGGGACGGCGATCCTATGGCTACACCTTC. J is TRBJ1-2 and V is TRBV12-3 or TRBV12-4, with D possibly being TRBD1 (5 bases). The V end lost 6 bases, the J end lost 4 bases, and 15 bases lay between the germline ends. The length of the CDR3 is 14 residues.

This clonotype was detected ten times or more. The rearrangement joins TRBV28 to TRBJ2-5, with D hard to call. The germline V and J ends were trimmed by 2 bases and 2 bases, with 6 bases remaining between them. Germline V gives CDR1 MDHEN, CDR2 SYDVKM. The CDR3 consists of 13 residues. The CDR3 DNA is TGTGCCAGCAGTTTACCACAGCAAGAGACCCAGTACTTC. It encodes CASSLPQQETQYF.

The V gene is TRBV28, the J gene TRBJ2-5; TRBD2 matches at 15 bases. CDR3 length equals 16 residues. The trim removed 6 bases at V and 4 bases at J, leaving 6 bases unmatched. Germline loops: CDR1 MDHEN, CDR2 SYDVKM. CDR3 sequence reads: CASSSGLAGGPETQYF. In DNA, the CDR3 is TGTGCCAGCAGCTCCGGACTAGCGGGGGGGCCAGAGACCCAGTACTTC.

This clonotype was seen many times. The chain combines TRBV2 with TRBJ1-5; perhaps TRBD1 as D (6 bases). The germline V gene has CDR1 SNHLY and CDR2 FYNNEI. Between the trimmed V and J ends, which lost 2 bases and 5 bases, there was a span of 7 bases. The CDR3 runs to 13 residues. CDR3 sequence (DNA): TGTGCCAGCAGTGAAAGGGGGTATCAGCCCCAGCATTTT. Its translation: CASSERGYQPQHF. Using reference TRBV2 and TRBJ1-5 for the parts outside the CDR3, the full variable domain is EPEVTQTPSHQVTQMGQEVILRCVPISNHLYFYWYRQILGQKVEFLVSFYNNEISEKSEIFDDQFSVERPDGSNFTLKIRSTKLEDSAMYFCASSERGYQPQHFGDGTRLSIL.

This chain joins TRBV18 and TRBJ1-5, with 8 positions matching TRBD1. This CDR3 is built from 15 residues. The germline V gene has CDR1 KGHSH and CDR2 LQKENI. Trimming removed 5 bases from V and 2 bases from J; junction bases left unmatched: 5. The CDR3 nucleotides are TGTGCCAGCTCAAACAGGGGGGGAGGCAATCAGCCCCAGCATTTT. Its translation: CASSNRGGGNQPQHF.

At least ten counts were recorded for this clonotype. This sequence joins TRBV12-3 or TRBV12-4 and TRBJ1-1; no reliable D call. Trimming stripped 3 bases from V and 6 bases from J, with 11 bases between. CDR3 size: 13 residues. CDR3 DNA: TGTGCCAGCAGTTTGAGAGGACTGGCTGAAGCTTTCTTT. Protein sequence: CASSLRGLAEAFF.

This clonotype has ten or more counts. This sequence joins TRBV12-3 or TRBV12-4 and TRBJ1-1, with a tentative D call TRBD1 (5 bases). The CDR3 runs 15 residues. Between the trimmed V and J ends, which lost 6 bases and 6 bases, there was a span of 20 bases. The CDR3 DNA reads as TGTGCCAGCAGCTTGGCCGGGGCCGCGGGTTCTGAAGCTTTCTTT. Amino acid sequence: CASSLAGAAGSEAFF.

The genes are TRBV10-3 and TRBJ2-7; D is possibly TRBD2 (5 bases). Per germline, CDR1 ENHRY and CDR2 SYGVKD. The CDR3 totals 14 residues. Trimming stripped 3 bases from V and 2 bases from J, with 11 bases between. CDR3 in DNA: TGTGCCATCAGTGATCGGACTTACCCCTACGAGCAGTACTTC. It translates to CAISDRTYPYEQYF.

The rearrangement links TRBV3-1 to TRBJ2-5, with D perhaps TRBD2 (5 bases). The length of the CDR3 is 10 residues. The V gene's germline CDR1 is LGHDT and CDR2 YNNKEL (reference sequence). V was clipped by 6 bases and J by 14 bases, with 13 bases between them. CDR3 protein: CASSDGLFYF. CDR3 bases: TGTGCCAGCAGTGACGGACTGTTCTACTTC.

The gene calls are TRBV6-1 and TRBJ2-5, with 9 bases aligning to TRBD2. Per the germline V gene, CDR1 is MNHNS and CDR2 is SASEGT. The CDR3 is 15 amino acids. The V gene end was trimmed by 6 bases and the J gene end by 1 base; junction bases not matched to a gene: 6. DNA of the CDR3: TGTGCCAGCAGGTTTCTTAGCGGGGGCCAAGAGACCCAGTACTTC. Translating it yields CASRFLSGGQETQYF.

This clonotype was seen more than once but under ten times. One end of the junction does not line up with germline, which may come from a read error. This CDR3 is CASSATPGAGGKNIKYF. CDR3 sequence (DNA): TGTGCCAGCAGTGCCACCCCGGGGGCGGGGGGGAAAAACATTAAGTACTTC. The rearrangement uses TRBV2 and TRBJ2-4; 9 bases map to TRBD2. The CDR3 runs 17 residues. Germline CDR1 is SNHLY and CDR2 is FYNNEI.